This TCR beta chain was sequenced in a study of blood T cell repertoires in COVID-19. This clone came up once. TCRdb keeps only in-frame clones here, not all; method: immunoSEQ multiplex PCR. The sample yields roughly 100,000 clones, about 86% seen once. Germline CDR1 reads SNHLY; CDR2 reads FYNNEI. CDR3 length equals 15 residues. V was pared by 3 bases and J by 6 bases, with 9 bases of the junction left unmatched. This TCR was recovered from a woman older than 75 with active or convalescent COVID-19. The sequenced sample consisted of peripheral blood. This chain joins TRBV2 and TRBJ2-5; 8 bases are shared with TRBD1. The CDR3: CASSEGTGTGKTQYF. The CDR3 coding sequence is TGTGCCAGCAGTGAGGGGACAGGCACCGGGAAGACCCAGTACTTC.